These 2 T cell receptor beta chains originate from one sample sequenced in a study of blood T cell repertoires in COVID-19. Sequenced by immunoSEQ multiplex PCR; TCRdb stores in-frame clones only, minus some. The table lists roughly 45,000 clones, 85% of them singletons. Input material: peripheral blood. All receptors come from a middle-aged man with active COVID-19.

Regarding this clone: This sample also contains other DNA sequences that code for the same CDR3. The CDR3 region is CAWSVGESNQPQHF. The CDR3 DNA sequence: TGTGCCTGGAGTGTAGGGGAAAGCAATCAGCCCCAGCATTTT. The chain couples TRBV30 to TRBJ1-5; TRBD1 is a possible D gene (5 bases). This CDR3 is built from 14 residues. Between the trimmed V and J ends, which lost 0 bases and 1 base, there was a span of 7 bases. Looked up from germline, CDR1 is GTSNPN and CDR2 is SVGIG (reference sequence).

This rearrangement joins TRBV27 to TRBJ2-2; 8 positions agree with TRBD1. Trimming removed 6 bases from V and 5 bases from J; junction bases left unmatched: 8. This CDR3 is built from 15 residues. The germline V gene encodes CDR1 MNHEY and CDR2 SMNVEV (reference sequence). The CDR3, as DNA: TGTGCCAGCAGGCAATGGACAGGGTATACCGGGGAGCTGTTTTTT. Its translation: CASRQWTGYTGELFF.